This TCR beta chain was recovered during a study of blood T cell repertoires in COVID-19. Study background: From the United States, Italy and Spain came samples of acute and convalescent COVID-19. The cDNA or gDNA used as material had been derived from T cells, B-cell-depleted T cells, or PBMCs.

In the original processing: Using reference gene primer amplification, nucleated cell counts were estimated. Sequencing used immunoSEQ multiplex PCR; TCRdb keeps in-frame clones, though not all of them. The V and J calls and the clone size are those of that table, but D and trimming were determined from the DNA. The sample shows roughly 80,000 clones, more than 75% of them seen only once. There are 12 residues in the CDR3. The germline V and J ends were trimmed by 2 bases and 3 bases, with 4 bases remaining between them. Germline-derived CDR1 and CDR2 are MDHEN and SYDVKM. This TCR was sampled from a human donor in a cohort sampled during active COVID-19. The chain recombines TRBV28 with TRBJ1-2; D remains unclear. The sequenced sample was peripheral blood. The CDR3 reads CASSLGDYGYTF. The CDR3 DNA reads as TGTGCCAGCAGTTTAGGAGACTATGGCTACACCTTC.